The clone carrying this T cell receptor beta chain was counted at least ten times. The antigen is unknown. Template material for TCR beta VDJ and CDR3 profiling consisted of genomic DNA. TCRdb used MiXCR to reprocess the reads, holding one entry per CDR3 protein. This table has around 170,000 distinct CDR3 sequences, more than 45% appearing once. This sample was taken from a study of CD8+CD57+ T cells in acquired aplastic anemia. Study outcomes and limitations: CD8+ Simpson's diversity did not differ significantly between patients and controls.

The CDR3 is made up of 16 amino acids. Looked up from germline, CDR1 is MGHRA and CDR2 is YSYEKL. V dropped 3 bases and J dropped 2 bases, with 17 bases sitting between them. Flow cytometry had shown expanded CD8+CD57+ cells in the patients chosen for sequencing. Every patient was diagnosed with severe acquired aplastic anemia. By the time of blood sampling, patients had still received no therapy. The TCR was taken from a human donor with aplastic anemia. V gene TRBV4-1 combines with J gene TRBJ2-7, with D uncertain. Input material: sorted CD4+, CD8+, or CD8+CD57+ T cells (not recorded which) from PBMCs. As DNA, the CDR3 is TGCGCCAGCAGCCAGCCTATCGGACGGTCACCCTACGAGCAGTACTTC. Amino acids: CASSQPIGRSPYEQYF.